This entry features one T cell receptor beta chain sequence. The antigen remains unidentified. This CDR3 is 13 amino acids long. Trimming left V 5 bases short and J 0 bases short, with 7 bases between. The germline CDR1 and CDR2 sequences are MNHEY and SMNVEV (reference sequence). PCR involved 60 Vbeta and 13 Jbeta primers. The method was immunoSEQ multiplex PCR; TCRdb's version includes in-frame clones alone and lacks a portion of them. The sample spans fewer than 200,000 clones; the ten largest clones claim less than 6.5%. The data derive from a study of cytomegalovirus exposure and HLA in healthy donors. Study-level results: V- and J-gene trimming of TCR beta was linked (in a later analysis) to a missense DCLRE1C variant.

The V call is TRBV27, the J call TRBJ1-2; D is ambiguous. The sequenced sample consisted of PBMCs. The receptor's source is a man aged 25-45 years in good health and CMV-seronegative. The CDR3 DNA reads TGTGCCAGCAGTCTGATAGCTAACTATGGCTACACCTTC. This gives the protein CASSLIANYGYTF.